One and the same sample provided the 5 T cell receptor beta chains below, sequenced in a study of identifying expanded T cells in peripheral blood. Sequencing was performed with immunoSEQ multiplex PCR; in TCRdb, only in-frame clones are kept and a portion is missing. Of approximately 90,000 clones in the sample, around 86% were seen once. The sequencing sample was made of blood. The receptors were gathered from a person aged 18 to 75 in good health.

V gene TRBV7-2 combines with J gene TRBJ2-6; D possibly corresponds to TRBD2 (6 bases). CDR3 length: 15 amino acids. The germline V gene encodes CDR1 SGHTA and CDR2 FQGNSA. V was shortened by 4 bases and J by 2 bases, with 9 bases between the two germline ends. This chain's CDR3 is CASSSWGAGANVLTF. The DNA for the CDR3 is TGTGCCAGCAGCTCATGGGGGGCTGGGGCCAACGTCCTGACTTTC.

In this sample, this clone turned up a few times. The V gene is TRBV7-7, the J gene TRBJ2-7, with D perhaps assigned TRBD1 or TRBD2 (5 bases each). The CDR3 covers 13 residues. V dropped 5 bases and J dropped 4 bases, with 12 bases sitting between them. From germline, CDR1 is SSHAT and CDR2 FNYEAQ (reference sequence). CDR3 loop: CASSPRDGYEQYF. DNA of the CDR3: TGTGCCAGCAGCCCCCGGGACGGATACGAGCAGTACTTC.

The chain links TRBV19 to TRBJ1-2; 7 bases are a match to TRBD1. The CDR3 consists of 15 residues. The germline V gene encodes CDR1 LNHDA and CDR2 SQIVND (reference sequence). Trimming took 8 bases from V and 5 from J; bases not matched to a gene: 14. The CDR3 sequence: CASFVRDSWRYGYTF. The CDR3 DNA reads as TGTGCCAGTTTTGTGCGGGACAGCTGGCGATATGGCTACACCTTC.

The chain carries TRBV27 and TRBJ1-1, with a possible D match to TRBD1 (6 bases). The CDR3 contains 17 residues. Per germline, CDR1 MNHEY and CDR2 SMNVEV (reference sequence). V dropped 5 bases and J dropped 0 bases, with 19 bases sitting between them. For the CDR3, the DNA is TGTGCCAGCAGTCTATACCCCCCGGGGGCCTTGAACACTGAAGCTTTCTTT. Translating it yields CASSLYPPGALNTEAFF.

The chain joins TRBV27 to TRBJ2-7, with 11 positions matching TRBD1. This CDR3 contains 14 residues. CDR1 is MNHEY, CDR2 SMNVEV, per germline (reference sequence). The junction had 3 bases not matched to a gene; V was cut back by 5 bases and J by 3 bases. This chain's CDR3 is CASSPGTGGYEQYF. The CDR3 nucleotides read TGTGCCAGCAGTCCCGGGACAGGGGGCTACGAGCAGTACTTC.